Below, one T cell receptor beta chain is given with its context. Its matching antigen is unknown. Profiling relied on immunoSEQ multiplex PCR, and the TCRdb table lists in-frame clones only, not all of them. Of roughly 75,000 clones in the sample, roughly 91% were seen once. CDR1 and CDR2 (germline): MNHNY, SVGAGI (reference sequence). Trimming took 4 bases from V and 0 from J, leaving 10 bases between them. The CDR3 has 14 amino acids. The data belong to a study of graft-versus-host responses after intestinal transplantation. On the study more broadly: All recipients were transplanted with multivisceral, liver-intestinal, or isolated intestinal grafts. All of the recipients had induction that used anti-thymocyte globulin, then tacrolimus and steroids for 2 to 3 years.

Findings of the study overall: Graft-versus-host to host-versus-graft clonal ratios in allografts were high in patients with graft-donor T cell macrochimerism.

This receptor was taken from a human donor who received an intestinal transplant. The chain has TRBV6-6 and TRBJ2-7, with D possibly TRBD1 on 6 matching bases. Sequenced material: unstimulated CD4+ T cells sorted from spleen or lymph node cells, taken before intestinal transplant. CDR3 DNA: TGTGCCAGCAGTTGGGGGCTCGGCTCCTACGAGCAGTACTTC. Translated, it gives CASSWGLGSYEQYF.